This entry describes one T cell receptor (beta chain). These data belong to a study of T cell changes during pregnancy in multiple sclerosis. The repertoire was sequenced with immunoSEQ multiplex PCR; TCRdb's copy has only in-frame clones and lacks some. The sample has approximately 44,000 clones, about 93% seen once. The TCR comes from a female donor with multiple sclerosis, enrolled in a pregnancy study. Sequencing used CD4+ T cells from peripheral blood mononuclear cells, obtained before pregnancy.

CDR3 bases: TGCGCCAGCACCGTGGGGAGCGGGAGGATAGATACGCAGTATTTT. This encodes CASTVGSGRIDTQYF. The rearrangement joins TRBV4-1 to TRBJ2-3; 9 bases fit TRBD2. Germline lookup yields CDR1 MGHRA and CDR2 YSYEKL. V lost 7 bases, J lost 5 bases, and 10 bases stayed unmatched. The CDR3 totals 15 residues.